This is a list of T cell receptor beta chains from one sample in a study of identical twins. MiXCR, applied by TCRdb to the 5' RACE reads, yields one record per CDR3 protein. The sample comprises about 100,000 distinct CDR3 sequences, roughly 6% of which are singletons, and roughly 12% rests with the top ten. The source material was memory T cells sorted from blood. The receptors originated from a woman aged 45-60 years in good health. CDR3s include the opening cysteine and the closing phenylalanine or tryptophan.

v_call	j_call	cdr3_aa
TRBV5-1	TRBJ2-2	CASSLVPARATGELFF
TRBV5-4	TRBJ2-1	CARSLGGTSRSYNEQFF
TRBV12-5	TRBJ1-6	CASAGQGNSPLHF
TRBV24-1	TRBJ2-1	CATSDHRGGPYNEQFF
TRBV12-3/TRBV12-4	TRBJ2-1	CASSLGTSESEQFF
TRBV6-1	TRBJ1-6	CASSEVDRSLHF
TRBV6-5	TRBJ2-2	CASSPRPNTGELFF
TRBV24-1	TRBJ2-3	CATSDLGGQDDTQYF
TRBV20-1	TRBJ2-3	CSARASPDTQYF
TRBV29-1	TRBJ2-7	CSVVPGTSSYEQYF
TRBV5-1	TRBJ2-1	CASSSGTGPSNEQFF
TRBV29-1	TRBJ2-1	CSVEAVAGNEDEQFF
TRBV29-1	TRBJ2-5	CSVGEGETQYF
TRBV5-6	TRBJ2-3	CASSGALDTQYF
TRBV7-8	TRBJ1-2	CASSLSRGAGYTF
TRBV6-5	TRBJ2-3	CASSANNRGTQYF
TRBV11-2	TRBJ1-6	CASSLDPNSPLHF
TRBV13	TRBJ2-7	CASSFHPTSGNYEQYF
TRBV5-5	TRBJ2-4	CASSLRVASNIQYF
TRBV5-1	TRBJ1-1	CASRWDRGTEAFF
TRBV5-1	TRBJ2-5	CASSWTSGRASETQYF
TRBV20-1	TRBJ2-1	CSPRTSVRGSEQFF
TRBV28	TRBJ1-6	CASSFRTGNSPLHF
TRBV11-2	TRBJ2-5	CASSFRQEPGAAQYF
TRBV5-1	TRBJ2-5	CASSLELAGGPVETQYF
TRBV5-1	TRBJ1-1	CASSPGGSGNTEAFF
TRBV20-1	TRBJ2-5	CSVQQETQYF
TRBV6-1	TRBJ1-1	CASSSRTGDTEAFF
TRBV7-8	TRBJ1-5	CATTEGVRGNQPQHF
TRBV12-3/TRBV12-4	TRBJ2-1	CASSLRVGAGNEQFF
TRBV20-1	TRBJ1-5	CSASGSNQPQHF
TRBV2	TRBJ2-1	CASSGSGDEQFF
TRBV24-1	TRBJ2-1	CATSDPRDYTRQFF
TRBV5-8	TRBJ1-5	CASSLGSAGLFSNQPQHF
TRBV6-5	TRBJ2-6	CASRDPGGSSGANVLTF
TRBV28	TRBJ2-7	CASLASGRGEQYF
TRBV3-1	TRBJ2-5	CASSQGLRDQYF
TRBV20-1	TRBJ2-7	CSARDSRGTTHEQYF
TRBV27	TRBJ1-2	CASSLYGASYGYTF
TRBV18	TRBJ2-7	CASSPQGVSYEQYF
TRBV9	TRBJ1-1	CASSVVTRDTEAFF
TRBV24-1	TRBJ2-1	CATSDLGEGQFF
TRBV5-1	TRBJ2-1	CASSLTTSGYNEQFF
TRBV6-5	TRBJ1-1	CASKETVNTEAFF
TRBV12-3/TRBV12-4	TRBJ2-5	CASSLGGSQETQYF
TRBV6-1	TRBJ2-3	CASSERDGLRTDTQYF
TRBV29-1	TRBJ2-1	CSVGPTSRHNEQFF